One sample yielded the 31 T cell receptor beta chains listed below, sequenced in a study of cytomegalovirus exposure and HLA in healthy donors. Amplification used 60 Vbeta primers and 13 Jbeta primers. This table comes from immunoSEQ multiplex PCR, and its TCRdb copy is limited to in-frame clones, with some not included. The sample holds some 200,000 clones, approximately 90% seen once. Sequencing input: PBMCs. The receptors derive from a woman aged 18-29 years in good health and CMV-seronegative.

In its sample, this clone was seen a few times. The J gene is TRBJ2-2, the V gene TRBV5-1; 9 bases agree with TRBD2. From germline, CDR1 is SGHRS and CDR2 YFSETQ. This CDR3 contains 16 residues. V dropped 4 bases and J dropped 1; count of bases not matched to a gene: 5. The CDR3 protein is CASSINSGGNTGELFF. In DNA form, the CDR3 reads TGCGCCAGCAGCATAAATAGCGGGGGGAACACCGGGGAGCTGTTTTTT.

CDR3 bases: TGTGCCATCACAAGAGACACAGCCTACGAGCAGTACTTC. Its translation: CAITRDTAYEQYF. The chain is built from TRBV10-3 and TRBJ2-7; no definite D call. V dropped 7 bases and J dropped 2 bases, with 12 bases sitting between them. Germline V lookup: CDR1 ENHRY, CDR2 SYGVKD. This CDR3 has 13 amino acids.

The chain couples TRBV19 to TRBJ1-1; tentative D call: TRBD1 (6 bases). CDR1 and CDR2 from the germline V gene are LNHDA and SQIVND (reference sequence). This CDR3 is built from 15 residues. The V gene lost 6 bases and the J gene lost 0 bases, with 14 bases spanning the gap. The CDR3 loop reads CASRVRGWMNTEAFF. Written as DNA, the CDR3 is TGTGCCAGTAGGGTCAGGGGATGGATGAACACTGAAGCTTTCTTT. The entire variable domain, with the rest obtained from reference TRBV19 and TRBJ1-1, is as follows: DGGITQSPKYLFRKEGQNVTLSCEQNLNHDAMYWYRQDPGQGLRLIYYSQIVNDFQKGDIAEGYSVSREKKESFPLTVTSAQKNPTAFYLCASRVRGWMNTEAFFGQGTRLTVV.

The genes are TRBV6-1 and TRBJ1-1; D gene ambiguous. The V gene lost 6 bases and the J gene lost 4 bases, with 18 bases spanning the gap. In germline, CDR1 is MNHNS, CDR2 SASEGT. This CDR3 spans 15 amino acids. CDR3 loop: CASRSTGIPFTEAFF. Here the CDR3 DNA reads TGTGCCAGCAGATCTACGGGGATCCCGTTCACTGAAGCTTTCTTT.

The rearrangement uses TRBV5-4 and TRBJ1-4; D is undetermined. CDR1 is SGHNT, CDR2 YYREEE, per germline (reference sequence). Trimming removed 4 bases from V and 6 bases from J, with 16 bases in between. This CDR3 has 15 amino acids. The CDR3 sequence is CASSVRNTADEKLFF. The DNA of the CDR3 is TGTGCCAGCAGCGTTCGGAATACAGCCGATGAAAAACTGTTTTTT.

The chain is built from TRBV5-1 and TRBJ2-7; TRBD1 aligns across 10 bases. This CDR3 spans 15 amino acids. After removal of 0 bases from V and 6 bases from J, the junction contained 6 bases not matched to a gene. Germline V CDR1 and CDR2: SGHRS, YFSETQ. CDR3 loop: CASSLGDRGFSEQYF. The CDR3 region has the DNA TGCGCCAGCAGCTTGGGGGACAGGGGTTTTAGCGAGCAGTACTTC.

In this sample, this clone turned up a few times. The chain employs TRBV5-8 and TRBJ2-3; D uncertain. CDR1 SGHTS and CDR2 YDEGEE come from the germline V gene. V lost 0 bases and J lost 4, with 9 bases in between. The CDR3 totals 14 residues. The CDR3 loop is CASSLVGSSDTQYF. Here the CDR3 DNA reads TGTGCCAGCAGCTTGGTTGGCTCTTCAGATACGCAGTATTTT. Variable domain in full (rest from reference TRBV5-8 and TRBJ2-3): EAGVTQSPTHLIKTRGQQATLRCSPISGHTSVYWYQQALGLGLQFLLWYDEGEERNRGNFPPRFSGRQFPNYSSELNVNALELEDSALYLCASSLVGSSDTQYFGPGTRLTVL.

The chain combines TRBV5-4 with TRBJ2-1, with D possibly TRBD1 on 5 matching bases. CDR3 length equals 11 residues. Germline V gives CDR1 SGHNT, CDR2 YYREEE (reference sequence). Trimming left V 4 bases short and J 9 bases short, with 8 bases between. The CDR3, as DNA: TGTGCCAGCAGCGGCGACAGTGAGCAGTTCTTC. It translates to CASSGDSEQFF.

In this sample, this clone turned up once. The V and J genes are TRBV11-3 and TRBJ2-5; 9 bases are a match to TRBD2. The V segment lost 1 base and the J segment 5 bases; nucleotides outside the gene matches: 8. The CDR3 has 16 residues. Germline lookup yields CDR1 SGHNT and CDR2 YENEEA. The CDR3, as DNA: TGTGCCAGCAGCTTAGTCGTTAGCGGGAGTTTTGAGACCCAGTACTTC. It encodes CASSLVVSGSFETQYF.

The rearrangement joins TRBV5-1 to TRBJ2-1; 7 bases fit TRBD1. V was pared by 0 bases and J by 7 bases, with 7 bases of the junction left unmatched. The CDR3 length is 15 residues. From germline, CDR1 is SGHRS and CDR2 YFSETQ. CDR3 coding DNA: TGCGCCAGCAGCTTGGAACAGGGGAGTAGGAATGAGCAGTTCTTC. It yields the protein CASSLEQGSRNEQFF.

This clone was counted once. The V call is TRBV18, the J call TRBJ1-1; D might be TRBD1 (6 bases). The CDR3 contains 14 residues. From germline, CDR1 is KGHSH and CDR2 LQKENI. V was shortened by 4 bases and J by 5 bases, with 14 bases between the two germline ends. CDR3 nucleotides: TGTGCCAGCTCACATGGACAGAAAACTACTGAAGCTTTCTTT. Translation: CASSHGQKTTEAFF. Supplemented by reference TRBV18 and TRBJ1-1, the full variable domain reads NAGVMQNPRHLVRRRGQEARLRCSPMKGHSHVYWYRQLPEEGLKFMVYLQKENIIDESGMPKERFSAEFPKEGPSILRIQQVVRGDSAAYFCASSHGQKTTEAFFGQGTRLTVV.

This clone was picked up a small number of times. The chain couples TRBV5-3 to TRBJ1-5; no clear D. TRBV5-3 is assigned to the ORF class and has an uncertain function. V was cut by 0 bases and J by 3 bases, with 13 bases left in between. This CDR3 contains 16 residues. The CDR3 sequence: CARSLVEDPPNQPQHF. CDR3 DNA: TGTGCCAGAAGCTTGGTGGAGGACCCCCCCAATCAGCCCCAGCATTTT.

This chain uses TRBV19 with TRBJ2-7, with 7 bases that match TRBD1. V gave up 4 bases and J gave up 0 bases; unmatched junction bases: 6. Looked up from germline, CDR1 is LNHDA and CDR2 is SQIVND (reference sequence). CDR3 length: 15 amino acids. The CDR3 loop is CASSNTGESSYEQYF. The CDR3 DNA reads TGTGCCAGTAGTAATACAGGGGAAAGCTCCTACGAGCAGTACTTC.

V usage is TRBV9 and J usage is TRBJ2-7; the match to TRBD1 covers 8 bases. CDR3 size: 13 residues. CDR1 is SGDLS, CDR2 YYNGEE, per germline. Trimming took 4 bases from V and 4 from J; bases not matched to a gene: 4. The CDR3 DNA reads TGTGCCAGCAGCCCAAGGACAGGGTACGAGCAGTACTTC. Protein sequence: CASSPRTGYEQYF.

This clone was counted a single time. Here the CDR3 reads CASSPLGANSYEQYF. DNA of the CDR3: TGTGCCAGCTCACCACTGGGCGCTAACTCCTACGAGCAGTACTTC. The chain links TRBV18 to TRBJ2-7; D not certain. CDR1 KGHSH and CDR2 LQKENI come from the germline V gene. The CDR3 covers 15 residues. Trimming removed 1 base from V and 0 bases from J, with 10 bases in between.

The V gene is TRBV7-8, the J gene TRBJ1-1, with 8 bases lining up with TRBD1. CDR3 length equals 13 residues. Germline CDR1 SGHVS, CDR2 FQNEAQ. V gave up 3 bases and J gave up 8 bases; unmatched junction bases: 5. CDR3 amino acids: CASSLTGTGEAFF. The CDR3 nucleotides are TGTGCCAGCAGCTTGACAGGGACAGGCGAAGCTTTCTTT. The full variable domain, rest sourced from reference TRBV7-8 and TRBJ1-1, is GAGVSQSPRYKVAKRGQDVALRCDPISGHVSLFWYQQALGQGPEFLTYFQNEAQLDKSGLPSDRFFAERPEGSVSTLKIQRTQQEDSAVYLCASSLTGTGEAFFGQGTRLTVV.

The V call is TRBV5-1, the J call TRBJ1-1; D is perhaps TRBD1 (5 bases). Trimming stripped 2 bases from V and 5 bases from J, with 16 bases between. CDR1 is SGHRS and CDR2 is YFSETQ in the germline V gene. The CDR3 totals 15 residues. Here the CDR3 DNA reads TGCGCCAGCAGCTTTGGGGCGAGTGATGGGACTGAAGCTTTCTTT. This sequence encodes CASSFGASDGTEAFF.

The chain uses TRBV27 and TRBJ1-1, with TRBD1 identical over 9 bases. Germline V gene lookup returns CDR1 MNHEY and CDR2 SMNVEV (reference sequence). V was clipped by 5 bases and J by 4 bases; unmatched bases: 14. CDR3 size: 17 residues. CDR3 nucleotide sequence: TGTGCCAGCAGTGCCTACTACAGGGGGCGATTGGGCACTGAAGCTTTCTTT. Translation gives CASSAYYRGRLGTEAFF.

The V call is TRBV18, the J call TRBJ2-2, with a tentative D call TRBD1 (6 bases). Looked up from germline, CDR1 is KGHSH and CDR2 is LQKENI. This CDR3 contains 16 residues. The ends were cut back, 3 bases at V and 5 bases at J, with 16 bases in the middle. In nucleotides, the CDR3 is TGTGCCAGCTCACCGCAGGGGAAAGGACCTACCGGGGAGCTGTTTTTT. The encoded protein is CASSPQGKGPTGELFF.

DNA for the CDR3: TGTGCCAGTACCATGGGGACAGGGGGCACTCAGCCCCAGCATTTT. Protein: CASTMGTGGTQPQHF. V usage is TRBV19 and J usage is TRBJ1-5; 12 bases align to TRBD1. Germline trimming cut 7 bases from V and 6 bases from J; bases unmatched to any gene: 7. Germline V gives CDR1 LNHDA, CDR2 SQIVND (reference sequence). This CDR3 contains 15 residues.

This clone has only one observation. At one of its ends the junction is not consistent with the germline gene, which may arise from a read error. V gene TRBV7-9 combines with J gene TRBJ1-1; D remains ambiguous. Germline assignment: CDR1 SEHNR and CDR2 FQNEAQ (reference sequence). This CDR3 region has 13 residues. CDR3 DNA: TGTTCCAGCAGCTCCTATATGAACACTGAAGCTTTCTTT. This sequence encodes CSSSSYMNTEAFF.

The V and J genes are TRBV5-4 and TRBJ2-5; perhaps TRBD1 as D (6 bases). Trimming shortened V by 2 bases and J by 5 bases, and 13 bases separated the two germline ends. This CDR3 is built from 14 residues. Germline values: CDR1 SGHNT, CDR2 YYREEE (reference sequence). CDR3 nucleotide sequence: TGTGCCAGCAGCTTCAACAGGGAGCTCGAGACCCAGTACTTC. Translating it yields CASSFNRELETQYF.

This sequence joins TRBV6-4 and TRBJ2-1; 8 positions match TRBD2. Germline-derived CDR1 and CDR2 are MRHNA and SNTAGT. Losses at the gene ends were 3 bases for V and 13 bases for J; bases not matched to a gene: 5. CDR3 size: 12 residues. The CDR3 is CASSDGSGIQFF. The CDR3, as DNA: TGTGCCAGCAGTGATGGTAGCGGGATTCAGTTCTTC.

The chain uses TRBV14 and TRBJ1-1; TRBD1 aligns across 12 bases. Germline V gives CDR1 SGHDN, CDR2 FVKESK. With 4 bases clipped from V and 3 bases from J, the junction kept 3 bases outside the gene matches. The CDR3 contains 15 residues. The CDR3 reads CASSRGDRGHTEAFF. The DNA for the CDR3 is TGTGCCAGCAGCCGCGGGGACAGGGGGCACACTGAAGCTTTCTTT. Supplemented by reference TRBV14 and TRBJ1-1, the full variable domain reads EAGVTQFPSHSVIEKGQTVTLRCDPISGHDNLYWYRRVMGKEIKFLLHFVKESKQDESGMPNNRFLAERTGGTYSTLKVQPAELEDSGVYFCASSRGDRGHTEAFFGQGTRLTVV.

The genes are TRBV4-3 and TRBJ2-1; tentatively, D is TRBD1 (6 bases). V lost 4 bases, J lost 6 bases, and 13 bases lay in between. Germline CDR1 reads LGHNA; CDR2 reads YSLEER. This CDR3 contains 14 residues. The CDR3 spells CASSLLRGSNEQFF. CDR3 in DNA: TGCGCCAGCAGCCTTCTCAGGGGCTCCAATGAGCAGTTCTTC.

This clone has just one count. This chain joins TRBV9 and TRBJ2-1; the D gene is possibly TRBD1 (5 bases). Deletions cut 4 bases from V and 7 bases from J, with 12 bases between. The CDR3 is 13 amino acids. Per the germline V gene, CDR1 is SGDLS and CDR2 is YYNGEE. The CDR3 DNA is TGTGCCAGCAGCCTCCTCAAGGGGAATGAGCAGTTCTTC. Translated: CASSLLKGNEQFF.

This clone was counted once. The rearrangement joins TRBV5-1 to TRBJ1-2; D possibly corresponds to TRBD1 (6 bases). The CDR3 has 13 amino acids. CDR1 and CDR2 (germline): SGHRS, YFSETQ. Trimming took off 4 bases at V and 6 bases at J, with 13 bases between the two ends. The CDR3: CASSPAGEHGYTF. DNA for the CDR3: TGCGCCAGCAGCCCCGCAGGGGAGCATGGCTACACCTTC.

This chain joins TRBV5-1 and TRBJ2-1; D uncertain. The CDR3 is 14 amino acids. The germline CDR1 and CDR2 sequences are SGHRS and YFSETQ. Trimming stripped 4 bases from V and 2 bases from J, with 10 bases between. CDR3 in DNA: TGCGCCAGCAGCGTGGACCTAACCTACAATGAGCAGTTCTTC. As protein: CASSVDLTYNEQFF.

The V gene is TRBV19, the J gene TRBJ2-7; 7 bases are shared with TRBD1. Germline loops: CDR1 LNHDA, CDR2 SQIVND (reference sequence). The CDR3 length is 14 residues. Germline trimming cut 3 bases from V and 0 bases from J; bases unmatched to any gene: 2. CDR3 DNA: TGTGCCAGTAGTATGACAGGGCTCTCCTACGAGCAGTACTTC. Encoded protein: CASSMTGLSYEQYF.

The V call is TRBV2, the J call TRBJ2-1; D not certain. In germline, CDR1 is SNHLY, CDR2 FYNNEI. V was cut by 7 bases and J by 1 base, with 17 bases left in between. This CDR3 has 16 residues. In nucleotides, the CDR3 is TGTGCCAGCACCCCACTTAGCCAGAGGTCCTACAATGAGCAGTTCTTC. This codes for CASTPLSQRSYNEQFF.

The J gene is TRBJ2-2, the V gene TRBV19; 9 nucleotides match TRBD1. The V gene's germline CDR1 is LNHDA and CDR2 SQIVND (reference sequence). V gave up 6 bases and J gave up 1 base; unmatched junction bases: 6. The CDR3 is 16 residues long. CDR3 region: CASRGQGSVNTGELFF. The CDR3 DNA follows: TGTGCCAGTAGGGGACAGGGAAGTGTGAACACCGGGGAGCTGTTTTTT. The complete variable domain, with remaining parts taken from reference TRBV19 and TRBJ2-2, reads DGGITQSPKYLFRKEGQNVTLSCEQNLNHDAMYWYRQDPGQGLRLIYYSQIVNDFQKGDIAEGYSVSREKKESFPLTVTSAQKNPTAFYLCASRGQGSVNTGELFFGEGSRLTVL.